The 29 T cell receptor beta chains below come from one sample, sequenced in a study of T cell repertoires in cytomegalovirus infection (dated by TCRdb to the late 2010s). The sample was run on an Illumina HiSeq 1500. TCRdb applied fastp at Q25 and MiXCR to the public reads, then kept only in-frame beta chains. Identical CDR3 protein sequences are pooled into one entry, listed with their most common genes and DNA. The sample table shows approximately 500,000 distinct CDR3 sequences, and approximately 15% are seen once. 20% to 30% of the sample is taken by the ten largest. The sample comprised CD8+ T cells from PBMCs. The receptors here all came from a human donor in good health (CMV status not recorded). Some clones in this sample may be carry-over from other donors' samples.

The CDR3 nucleotides read TGTGCCAGCAGCGTAAGGGCAGAACCAAGGGGCGAGCAGTACTTC. It translates to CASSVRAEPRGEQYF. The chain couples TRBV9 to TRBJ2-7, with D maybe TRBD1 (5 bases). Germline V lookup: CDR1 SGDLS, CDR2 YYNGEE. Trimming shortened V by 1 base and J by 6 bases, and 17 bases separated the two germline ends. The CDR3 has 15 amino acids.

This clonotype was counted ten times or more. J is TRBJ1-2 and V is TRBV28; D perhaps matches TRBD1 (5 bases). This CDR3 comprises 11 residues. V lost 2 bases, J lost 9 bases, and 7 bases lay in between. The germline CDR1 and CDR2 sequences are MDHEN and SYDVKM. The CDR3 DNA reads TGTGCCAGCAGTTTAGGGGCGAGCTACACCTTC. Translated: CASSLGASYTF.

This clonotype showed up many times. The chain carries TRBV28 and TRBJ1-5; D perhaps matches TRBD1 (5 bases). The V end lost 4 bases, the J end lost 8 bases, and 18 bases lay between the germline ends. The CDR3 is 15 amino acids. The germline CDR1 and CDR2 sequences are MDHEN and SYDVKM. The CDR3 protein is CASSSGRGDWEPQHF. CDR3 bases: TGTGCCAGCAGTTCGGGGAGGGGCGATTGGGAGCCCCAGCATTTT.

The chain is built from TRBV4-1 and TRBJ1-1; D unclear. Trimming removed 0 bases from V and 2 bases from J, with 10 bases in between. The CDR3 totals 15 residues. Germline CDR1 reads MGHRA; CDR2 reads YSYEKL. The DNA of the CDR3 is TGCGCCAGCAGCCAAGATCCCGTCAGTAACACTGAAGCTTTCTTT. Residues: CASSQDPVSNTEAFF.

The chain recombines TRBV11-1 with TRBJ2-3; 14 nucleotides align to TRBD2. Germline CDR1 is SGHAT and CDR2 is FQDESV (reference sequence). The CDR3 runs 17 residues. The J segment lost 6 bases and the V segment lost 3 bases, leaving 8 bases of the junction unmatched. The CDR3 loop reads CASSLTSGGAVEDTQYF. In nucleotides, the CDR3 is TGTGCCAGCAGCTTGACTAGCGGGGGGGCAGTTGAGGATACGCAGTATTTT.

In this sample, this clonotype turned up once. This CDR3 is missing its conserved last phenylalanine or tryptophan, likely due to a read error. The chain joins TRBV11-2 to TRBJ2-1, with a tentative D call TRBD1 (6 bases). With 3 bases removed from V and 4 bases from J, the gap between germline ends came to 13 bases. Looked up from germline, CDR1 is SGHAT and CDR2 is FQNNGV. The CDR3 is 15 amino acids. CDR3 region: CASSFERQGYNEQFL. In DNA, the CDR3 is TGTGCCAGCAGCTTCGAGCGGCAGGGGTACAATGAGCAGTTCTTA.

The V call is TRBV2, the J call TRBJ2-1; D unclear. Germline V lookup: CDR1 SNHLY, CDR2 FYNNEI. The CDR3 has 15 amino acids. The V gene lost 8 bases and the J gene lost 0 bases, with 14 bases spanning the gap. CDR3 sequence: CASPAAISSYNEQFF. In nucleotides, the CDR3 is TGTGCCAGCCCGGCGGCGATCAGCTCCTACAATGAGCAGTTCTTC. The variable domain in full, completed from reference TRBV2 and TRBJ2-1, reads EPEVTQTPSHQVTQMGQEVILRCVPISNHLYFYWYRQILGQKVEFLVSFYNNEISEKSEIFDDQFSVERPDGSNFTLKIRSTKLEDSAMYFCASPAAISSYNEQFFGPGTRLTVL.

V usage is TRBV27 and J usage is TRBJ2-7, with 7 nucleotides matching TRBD2. CDR1 and CDR2 from the germline V gene are MNHEY and SMNVEV (reference sequence). The CDR3 loop spans 15 amino acids. V gave up 2 bases and J gave up 2 bases; unmatched junction bases: 6. The CDR3 protein is CASSLGRGTTYEQYF. In nucleotides, the CDR3 is TGTGCCAGCAGTTTAGGGAGGGGCACCACCTACGAGCAGTACTTC.

There are many counts of this clonotype. The chain employs TRBV14 and TRBJ1-1, with a weak D call TRBD1 (6 bases). Germline V CDR1 and CDR2: SGHDN, FVKESK. Trimming removed 6 bases at V and 4 bases at J, with 15 bases between. The CDR3 consists of 14 residues. The CDR3 coding sequence is TGTGCCAGCAGTGTCAGGGGAGGGGTCACTGAAGCTTTCTTT. Translation gives CASSVRGGVTEAFF.

In its sample, this clonotype was seen many times. The V and J genes are TRBV6-5 and TRBJ2-1, with 10 bases that match TRBD1. CDR1 and CDR2 from the germline V gene are MNHEY and SVGAGI. The CDR3 sequence is 18 residues long. The V and J ends lost 6 bases and 5 bases, in that order; junction bases with no gene match: 16. In DNA form, the CDR3 reads TGTGCCAGCAGCTCTATCCCGGGACAGGGGATGTTGAACAATGAGCAGTTCTTC. Translated: CASSSIPGQGMLNNEQFF.

CDR3 in DNA: TGTGCCACGGCGGGACAGACCTACGAGCAGTACTTC. It yields the protein CATAGQTYEQYF. The J gene is TRBJ2-7, the V gene TRBV27; possibly TRBD1 for D (7 bases). CDR1 and CDR2 (germline): MNHEY, SMNVEV (reference sequence). Trimming stripped 10 bases from V and 2 bases from J, with 12 bases between. This CDR3 is 12 amino acids long.

With regard to this clonotype: One base away lies a much larger clone, so this may be a sequencing read error. V gene TRBV5-8 combines with J gene TRBJ1-5; D ambiguous. Germline lookup yields CDR1 SGHTS and CDR2 YDEGEE. The CDR3 extends over 13 amino acids. V lost 0 bases and J 5 bases, leaving 6 bases between the germline ends. The DNA of the CDR3 is TGTGCCAGCAGCTTGGTCAGCTATCAGCCCCAGCATTTT. It is translated as CASSLVSYQPQHF.

J is TRBJ2-1 and V is TRBV5-1; TRBD2 agrees at 7 bases. From germline, CDR1 is SGHRS and CDR2 YFSETQ. V lost 5 bases to trimming and J lost 5 bases; unmatched junction nucleotides: 10. This CDR3 spans 15 amino acids. The CDR3, as DNA: TGCGCCAGCAGGTCGTCACTAGCGAGGGACAATGAGCAGTTCTTC. Protein product: CASRSSLARDNEQFF.

This clonotype was seen repeatedly, ten times or more. The CDR3 nucleotides read TGTGCCAGCAGCCCAGGGGGGTACTCCTACGAGCAGTACTTC. It codes for CASSPGGYSYEQYF. This sequence joins TRBV12-3 or TRBV12-4 and TRBJ2-7, with D maybe TRBD1 (7 bases). This CDR3 is 14 amino acids long. Trimming stripped 6 bases from V and 0 bases from J, with 12 bases between.

This chain uses TRBV7-8 with TRBJ1-2; 7 nucleotides align to TRBD1. Germline lookup yields CDR1 SGHVS and CDR2 FQNEAQ. V was clipped by 5 bases and J by 8 bases; unmatched bases: 5. The CDR3 runs 12 residues. The chain's CDR3 is CASSPDREGYTF. CDR3 in DNA: TGTGCCAGCAGCCCCGACAGGGAGGGCTACACCTTC.

This clonotype was detected once. A much larger clone sits a single nucleotide away, making a read error possible. V is TRBV7-9 and J is TRBJ2-7; the D gene could be TRBD1 or TRBD2 (5 bases each). The CDR3 is 15 residues long. Germline lookup yields CDR1 SEHNR and CDR2 FQNEAQ (reference sequence). V lost 5 bases and J 6 bases, leaving 20 bases between the germline ends. DNA for the CDR3: TGTGCCAGCAGCCCCCCTGGGGGACCTCGCTTCGAGCAGTACTTC. Translating it yields CASSPPGGPRFEQYF.

In its sample, this clonotype was seen many times. This chain links TRBV19 with TRBJ2-1; D not certain. V lost 10 bases and J lost 4, with 20 bases in between. CDR3 size: 15 residues. The V gene's germline CDR1 is LNHDA and CDR2 SQIVND (reference sequence). The CDR3 coding sequence is TGTGCCACTAGACCCCTACAAAATGGGTACAATGAGCAGTTCTTC. It is translated as CATRPLQNGYNEQFF. The full variable domain, in which reference TRBV19 and TRBJ2-1 provide the parts outside the CDR3, is DGGITQSPKYLFRKEGQNVTLSCEQNLNHDAMYWYRQDPGQGLRLIYYSQIVNDFQKGDIAEGYSVSREKKESFPLTVTSAQKNPTAFYLCATRPLQNGYNEQFFGPGTRLTVL.

This clonotype was recorded many times. CDR3 protein: CASSPLPLLARQETQYF. DNA of the CDR3: TGTGCCAGCAGCCCGCTTCCCTTACTAGCGAGGCAAGAGACCCAGTACTTC. The chain is built from TRBV7-6 and TRBJ2-5; 7 positions match TRBD2. Losses at the gene ends were 5 bases for V and 2 bases for J; bases not matched to a gene: 14. The CDR3 is 17 residues long. CDR1 and CDR2 from the germline V gene are SGHVS and FNYEAQ.

The chain uses TRBV4-1 and TRBJ1-2, with D hard to call. The ends were cut back, 0 bases at V and 8 bases at J, with 16 bases in the middle. The CDR3 runs 15 residues. Per germline, CDR1 MGHRA and CDR2 YSYEKL. The CDR3 nucleotides read TGCGCCAGCAGCCAAGAACTCCGACGCTCGAGGGGCTACACCTTC. Protein: CASSQELRRSRGYTF.

The chain couples TRBV19 to TRBJ2-3, with 7 bases aligning to TRBD1. CDR3 size: 15 residues. The V segment lost 3 bases and the J segment 5 bases; nucleotides outside the gene matches: 8. The V gene's germline CDR1 is LNHDA and CDR2 SQIVND (reference sequence). Here the CDR3 DNA reads TGTGCCAGTAGTATGTCGACAGGGTTGGGAGATACGCAGTATTTT. Translating gives CASSMSTGLGDTQYF.

This clonotype has ten or more counts. The chain is built from TRBV6-6 and TRBJ2-7; D call uncertain. Germline-derived CDR1 and CDR2 are MNHNY and SVGAGI (reference sequence). This CDR3 is 14 amino acids long. V was pared by 5 bases and J by 2 bases, with 13 bases between. CDR3 loop: CASSPSKGPYEQYF. The CDR3 DNA sequence: TGTGCCAGCAGTCCCTCAAAAGGCCCCTACGAGCAGTACTTC.

Sample share makes this clonotype medium-sized. The gene calls are TRBV7-2 and TRBJ2-5, with TRBD1 matching 11 bases. Germline-derived CDR1 and CDR2 are SGHTA and FQGNSA. Unmatched junction bases numbered 6, after V lost 4 bases and J lost 2 bases. CDR3 size: 16 residues. In nucleotides, the CDR3 is TGTGCCAGCAGCTCCGGGACAGGGGGTGGTCAAGAGACCCAGTACTTC. Translation gives CASSSGTGGGQETQYF.

This clonotype was seen ten or more times. The chain employs TRBV4-1 and TRBJ1-3; a possible D gene is TRBD1 (6 bases). Trimming left V 0 bases short and J 3 bases short, with 9 bases between. The CDR3 is made up of 15 amino acids. Germline V gene sequence: CDR1 MGHRA, CDR2 YSYEKL. CDR3 nucleotide sequence: TGCGCCAGCAGCCAAGACAGGGGTTATGGAAACACCATATATTTT. Its translation: CASSQDRGYGNTIYF.

This clonotype came up many times. The chain has TRBV7-9 and TRBJ1-2, with a weak D call TRBD1 (6 bases). The V end lost 6 bases, the J end lost 6 bases, and 14 bases lay between the germline ends. The CDR3 is 13 residues long. CDR1 and CDR2 (germline): SEHNR, FQNEAQ (reference sequence). The CDR3: CASRTQGPDGYTF. The CDR3 DNA sequence: TGTGCCAGCAGGACGCAGGGGCCGGATGGCTACACCTTC.

V is TRBV10-2 and J is TRBJ1-1, with TRBD1 matching over 7 bases. The length of the CDR3 is 14 residues. After removal of 6 bases from V and 3 bases from J, the junction contained 7 bases not matched to a gene. Germline CDR1 WSHSY, CDR2 SAAADI. CDR3 sequence reads: CASRNRGQDTEAFF. The CDR3 nucleotides read TGCGCCAGCAGAAACAGGGGCCAGGACACTGAAGCTTTCTTT.

In nucleotides, the CDR3 is TGTGCCAGCAGCTTGGCCGTAGGACAGATATACCTACAAGAGACCCAGTACTTC. It specifies CASSLAVGQIYLQETQYF. The chain uses TRBV5-6 and TRBJ2-5; D is possibly TRBD1 (6 bases). Trimming pared 0 bases from V and 2 bases from J, leaving 20 bases between. Per the germline V gene, CDR1 is SGHDT and CDR2 is YYEEEE. The CDR3 is 18 amino acids.

There are a few counts of this clonotype. The rearrangement links TRBV20-1 to TRBJ2-1, with 11 bases fitting TRBD2. In germline, CDR1 is DFQATT, CDR2 SNEGSKA (reference sequence). The CDR3 sequence is 18 residues long. J lost 6 bases, V lost 0 bases, and 13 bases had no gene match. CDR3 bases: TGCAGTGCTAGAGAGCCCCCAACTAGCGGGAGAGGAGGCAATGAGCAGTTCTTC. As protein: CSAREPPTSGRGGNEQFF.

This clonotype was counted many times. V and J are TRBV11-2 and TRBJ2-4, with a possible D match to TRBD2 (5 bases). Germline lookup yields CDR1 SGHAT and CDR2 FQNNGV. Trimming shortened V by 5 bases and J by 0 bases, and 14 bases separated the two germline ends. CDR3 length equals 16 residues. The CDR3 is CASSTAGVLAKNIQYF. The CDR3 DNA follows: TGTGCCAGCAGCACCGCGGGTGTACTAGCCAAAAACATTCAGTACTTC.

The chain carries TRBV12-5 and TRBJ1-1; 9 nucleotides align to TRBD1. J lost 5 bases, V lost 3 bases, and 10 bases had no gene match. This CDR3 is 16 amino acids long. CDR1 and CDR2 (germline): LGHNT, FRNRAP. CDR3 nucleotides: TGTGCTAGTGGTTTTATGGGGACAGGGTCGGAGACTGAAGCTTTCTTT. Translated: CASGFMGTGSETEAFF.